This entry features one T cell receptor beta chain sequence. The antigen is not known. The sample originates from a study of T cell repertoires in cytomegalovirus infection. Study-level information: From public TCR beta signatures came an indication of both CMV infection and matching HLA type. Study-wide results and limits: The ex vivo response showed dominance by HLA-C-restricted CMV-specific TCR beta clonotypes. Identification of carriers of CMV plus the relevant HLA was performed using cumulative public TCR beta family frequency.

In TCRdb, the reads were re-called with MiXCR into one record per CDR3 protein. The sample consists of under 800,000 distinct CDR3 sequences, more than 20% of them appearing once. The V end lost 5 bases, the J end lost 7 bases, and 18 bases lay between the germline ends. The CDR3 loop spans 16 amino acids. Germline CDR1 SEHNR, CDR2 FQNEAQ (reference sequence). Sequences were obtained from CD8+ T cells from PBMCs. The gene calls are TRBV7-9 and TRBJ1-6, with D perhaps matching TRBD1 (5 bases). The receptor was derived from a human donor in good health (CMV status not recorded). Some clones in this sample may be carry-over from other donors' samples. The CDR3 loop is CASSPFRGPVNSPLHF. Here the CDR3 DNA reads TGTGCCAGCAGCCCTTTCCGGGGACCCGTCAATTCACCCCTCCACTTT.